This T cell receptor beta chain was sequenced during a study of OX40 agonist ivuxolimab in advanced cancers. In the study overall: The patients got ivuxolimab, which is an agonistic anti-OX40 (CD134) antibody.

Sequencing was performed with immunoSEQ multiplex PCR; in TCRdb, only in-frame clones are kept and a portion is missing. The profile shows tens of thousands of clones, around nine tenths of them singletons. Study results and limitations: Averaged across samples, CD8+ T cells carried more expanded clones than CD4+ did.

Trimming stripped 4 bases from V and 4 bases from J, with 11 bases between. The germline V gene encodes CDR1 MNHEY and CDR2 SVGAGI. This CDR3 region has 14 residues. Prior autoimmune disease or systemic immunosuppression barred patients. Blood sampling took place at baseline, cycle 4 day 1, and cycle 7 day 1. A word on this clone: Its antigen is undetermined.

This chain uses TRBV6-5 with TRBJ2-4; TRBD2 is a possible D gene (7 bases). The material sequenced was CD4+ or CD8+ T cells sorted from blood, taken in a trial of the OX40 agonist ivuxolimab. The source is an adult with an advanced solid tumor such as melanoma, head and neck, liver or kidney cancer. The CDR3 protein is CASSSGGQKNIQYF. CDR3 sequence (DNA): TGTGCCAGCAGTTCGGGGGGCCAGAAAAACATTCAGTACTTC.